The 15 T cell receptor beta chains below were found in one sample sequenced in a study of cytomegalovirus exposure and HLA in healthy donors. This table comes from immunoSEQ multiplex PCR, and its TCRdb copy is limited to in-frame clones, with some not included. Among about 150,000 clones, roughly 92% were seen once, and the ten largest hold about 0.65%. The material sequenced was PBMCs. These receptors were taken from a man between 18 and 35 years old in good health and CMV-seronegative.

This chain connects TRBV5-4 to TRBJ1-2; no reliable D call. The CDR3 is 16 residues long. Germline V lookup: CDR1 SGHNT, CDR2 YYREEE (reference sequence). V lost 4 bases to trimming and J lost 2 bases, with 18 bases between them. The CDR3 nucleotides are TGTGCCAGCAGCCAAACAGTAAGGCCGGGAAACTATGGCTACACCTTC. Translating gives CASSQTVRPGNYGYTF.

DNA of the CDR3: TGTGCCAGCAGTCATACAACAGGGGCTGATTTTGTGTACGAGCAGTACTTC. Translating gives CASSHTTGADFVYEQYF. V and J are TRBV4-2 and TRBJ2-7; TRBD1 aligns across 7 bases. CDR1 is LGHNA, CDR2 YNFKEQ, per germline. This CDR3 has 17 residues. V was pared by 6 bases and J by 4 bases, with 18 bases of the junction left unmatched.

Here the CDR3 reads CASRSGGAGDTQYF. For the CDR3, the DNA is TGTGCCAGCAGAAGCGGGGGGGCGGGAGATACGCAGTATTTT. The chain links TRBV6-5 to TRBJ2-3; 10 nucleotides line up with TRBD2. The CDR3 extends over 14 amino acids. V trimming: 6 bases; J trimming: 5 bases; junction bases outside the gene matches: 5. Germline assignment: CDR1 MNHEY and CDR2 SVGAGI.

The chain carries TRBV5-1 and TRBJ1-1; 7 positions agree with TRBD1. The length of the CDR3 is 14 residues. With V trimmed by 4 bases and J by 4 bases, 7 bases remained unmatched. From germline, CDR1 is SGHRS and CDR2 YFSETQ. The CDR3 here is CASSLTGIFTEAFF. CDR3 sequence (DNA): TGCGCCAGCAGCCTGACAGGGATCTTCACTGAAGCTTTCTTT. Combining the CDR3 with reference TRBV5-1 and TRBJ1-1 gives the whole variable domain KAGVTQTPRYLIKTRGQQVTLSCSPISGHRSVSWYQQTPGQGLQFLFEYFSETQRNKGNFPGRFSGRQFSNSRSEMNVSTLELGDSALYLCASSLTGIFTEAFFGQGTRLTVV.

The chain joins TRBV9 to TRBJ1-1; possibly TRBD1 for D (5 bases). Germline CDR1 is SGDLS and CDR2 is YYNGEE. The CDR3 has 14 amino acids. Trimming pared 1 base from V and 3 bases from J, leaving 10 bases between. The CDR3 nucleotides read TGTGCCAGCAGCGTACAGGGAAGGGACACTGAAGCTTTCTTT. As protein: CASSVQGRDTEAFF.

V usage is TRBV6-5 and J usage is TRBJ2-7; 9 nucleotides match TRBD1. Germline CDR1 MNHEY, CDR2 SVGAGI. V lost 5 bases, J lost 7 bases, and 3 bases stayed unmatched. The CDR3 is made up of 12 amino acids. The CDR3 DNA sequence: TGTGCCAGCAGTGACAGGGGGGGGGAGCAGTACGTC. Its translation is CASSDRGGEQYV.

This clone turned up a few times. The J gene is TRBJ1-1, the V gene TRBV18, with TRBD1 matching over 7 bases. J lost 9 bases, V lost 5 bases, and 6 bases had no gene match. The germline V gene has CDR1 KGHSH and CDR2 LQKENI. The CDR3 sequence is 12 residues long. CDR3 residues: CASSRDSTQAFF. CDR3 nucleotide sequence: TGTGCCAGCTCAAGGGACAGCACACAAGCTTTCTTT.

The chain uses TRBV6-1 and TRBJ2-5; 7 nucleotides align to TRBD2. The CDR3 covers 19 residues. Trimming took 4 bases from V and 7 from J; bases not matched to a gene: 24. CDR1 and CDR2 from the germline V gene are MNHNS and SASEGT. The CDR3 is CASSVPPGLNVPTRGTQYF. CDR3 nucleotide sequence: TGTGCCAGCAGTGTCCCCCCGGGACTAAACGTTCCCACAAGAGGGACCCAGTACTTC.

For the CDR3, the DNA is TGCGCCAGCAGCTTGGAGACAGGCTACGAGCAGTACTTC. It specifies CASSLETGYEQYF. The V gene is TRBV5-1, the J gene TRBJ2-7; D perhaps matches TRBD1 (6 bases). Germline V gives CDR1 SGHRS, CDR2 YFSETQ. Trimming removed 0 bases at V and 3 bases at J, with 7 bases between. CDR3 length: 13 amino acids.

V is TRBV7-2 and J is TRBJ2-5, with D unresolved. V was shortened by 9 bases and J by 1 base, with 9 bases between the two germline ends. Germline V gene lookup returns CDR1 SGHTA and CDR2 FQGNSA. The CDR3 loop spans 12 amino acids. DNA for the CDR3: TGTGCCAGTCCCCTATTCCAAGAGACCCAGTACTTC. This translates into CASPLFQETQYF.

The V and J genes are TRBV2 and TRBJ2-5; TRBD2 aligns across 7 bases. Trimming took 2 bases from V and 3 from J; bases not matched to a gene: 12. This CDR3 is 17 amino acids long. Germline CDR1 is SNHLY and CDR2 is FYNNEI. CDR3 amino acids: CASSEYGGSGGKETQYF. The CDR3, as DNA: TGTGCCAGCAGTGAATACGGGGGTTCGGGGGGAAAAGAGACCCAGTACTTC.

This rearrangement joins TRBV18 to TRBJ1-6; D is undetermined. CDR3 length equals 14 residues. Germline V gene sequence: CDR1 KGHSH, CDR2 LQKENI. The ends were cut back, 3 bases at V and 9 bases at J, with 12 bases in the middle. The CDR3 is CASSPERLGSPLHF. As DNA, the CDR3 is TGTGCCAGCTCACCGGAGAGGCTTGGTTCACCCCTCCACTTT.

In DNA, the CDR3 is TGTGCCAGCGTCACTAGCGGGATTTCCGGGGAGCTGTTTTTT. The encoded protein is CASVTSGISGELFF. The rearrangement uses TRBV5-6 and TRBJ2-2; 10 positions agree with TRBD2. CDR1 is SGHDT and CDR2 is YYEEEE in the germline V gene. The CDR3 covers 14 residues. J gave up 6 bases and V 7 bases, and 6 bases lay outside the gene matches.

The chain joins TRBV27 to TRBJ1-6; 8 bases agree with TRBD1. Unmatched junction bases numbered 7, after V lost 5 bases and J lost 7 bases. Germline V gene lookup returns CDR1 MNHEY and CDR2 SMNVEV (reference sequence). The CDR3 spans 15 residues. CDR3 loop: CASSVTRDRNSPLHF. In DNA, the CDR3 is TGTGCCAGCAGTGTAACACGGGACAGGAATTCACCCCTCCACTTT.

The chain joins TRBV9 to TRBJ2-3; a weak D match, TRBD2 (5 bases). V was clipped by 0 bases and J by 5 bases, with 10 bases between them. Germline V lookup: CDR1 SGDLS, CDR2 YYNGEE. CDR3 length: 14 residues. The CDR3 loop reads CASSVEWRVDTQYF. DNA for the CDR3: TGTGCCAGCAGCGTAGAGTGGCGGGTAGATACGCAGTATTTT.